The 15 T cell receptor beta chains below all came from one sample that was sequenced in a study of beta chain features in type 1 diabetes (dated by TCRdb to 2017 to 2018). For these TCRs, the target antigens are not known. The library was made by the immunoSEQ multiplex PCR assay. The entire isolated RNA was reverse transcribed using the High Capacity cDNA Reverse Transcription Kit, and thus expressed TCRB transcripts were sequenced. The clones in this table, taken by TCRdb from immuneACCESS, are in-frame only. Not every clone is retained; where verified, under half of the shortfall comes from an unresolved V gene, and the cause of the rest is unknown. The sample records 600,000 to 700,000 clones, roughly 12% of which are singletons. Jointly, the top ten make up roughly 0.12% of the sample. What the authors observed across the whole study: Type 1 diabetes patients showed a moderate but significant shortening of TCRB CDR3 length in all four CD4+ subsets.

The sequencing sample was made of naive CD4+ T cells from blood. Explained via the paper, the cell subset or site label denotes: true naive CD4+ T cells. The receptors were gathered from a young man with type 1 diabetes.

This chain connects TRBV4-3 to TRBJ2-2; 11 nucleotides match TRBD1. The germline CDR1 and CDR2 sequences are LGHNA and YSLEER. This CDR3 spans 15 amino acids. J gave up 6 bases and V 5 bases, and 5 bases lay outside the gene matches. As DNA, the CDR3 is TGCGCCAGCAGCGAACCGGGACAGGGGGCCGGGGAGCTGTTTTTT. Translating it yields CASSEPGQGAGELFF.

This clone was detected only a few times. The V and J genes are TRBV23-1 and TRBJ1-2; TRBD1 might be the D (6 bases). TRBV23-1 is an ORF, and what it does is uncertain. The length of the CDR3 is 18 residues. V was shortened by 3 bases and J by 0 bases, with 20 bases between the two germline ends. The CDR3 DNA reads as TGCGCCAGCAGTCACCGGAACGCACCAGGGGCCACTAACTATGGCTACACCTTC. Translating gives CASSHRNAPGATNYGYTF.

The table lists this clone with a few counts. The V gene is TRBV29-1, the J gene TRBJ1-1; no definite D call. Germline loops: CDR1 SQVTM, CDR2 ANQGSEA. The germline V and J ends were trimmed by 3 bases and 5 bases, with 7 bases remaining between them. The CDR3 extends over 11 amino acids. This CDR3 reads CSVEGSTEAFF. CDR3 bases: TGCAGCGTTGAGGGCTCGACTGAAGCTTTCTTT.

This clone turned up a few times. The chain couples TRBV7-2 to TRBJ1-5; possible D gene TRBD1, 5 bases. Germline V gives CDR1 SGHTA, CDR2 FQGNSA. The CDR3 has 14 amino acids. Trimming stripped 8 bases from V and 2 bases from J, with 13 bases between. The CDR3 spells CASVQGLGNQPQHF. The DNA of the CDR3 is TGTGCCAGCGTGCAGGGTCTGGGCAATCAGCCCCAGCATTTT.

The chain employs TRBV5-1 and TRBJ2-4; maybe TRBD1 (5 bases). V was shortened by 3 bases and J by 8 bases, with 12 bases between the two germline ends. Germline assignment: CDR1 SGHRS and CDR2 YFSETQ. CDR3 length: 13 amino acids. The CDR3 bases are TGCGCCAGCAGCTCCGGCAGGGATGACATTCAGTACTTC. It is translated as CASSSGRDDIQYF.

The chain carries TRBV11-2 and TRBJ1-6, with D unresolved. Germline CDR1 SGHAT, CDR2 FQNNGV. CDR3 length: 16 residues. Trimming removed 1 base at V and 5 bases at J, with 12 bases between. The chain's CDR3 is CASSLAAFGDNSPLHF. As DNA, the CDR3 is TGTGCCAGCAGCTTAGCGGCCTTTGGGGATAATTCACCCCTCCACTTT.

The CDR3 DNA is TGTGCCAGCAGTTTAACCCTCAGGGGGCTCGTTGATCAGCCCCAGCATTTT. Translation gives CASSLTLRGLVDQPQHF. The chain uses TRBV27 and TRBJ1-5; TRBD1 agrees at 8 bases. CDR1 and CDR2 from the germline V gene are MNHEY and SMNVEV (reference sequence). CDR3 length: 17 amino acids. Unmatched junction bases numbered 11, after V lost 2 bases and J lost 5 bases.

V usage is TRBV7-9 and J usage is TRBJ1-1; D remains unclear. CDR3 size: 12 residues. The V end was cut by 1 base, the J end by 8 bases, with 8 bases between. The germline V gene encodes CDR1 SEHNR and CDR2 FQNEAQ (reference sequence). The CDR3 sequence is CASSLESIEAFF. The CDR3 coding sequence is TGTGCCAGCAGCTTAGAATCGATAGAAGCTTTCTTT.

This clone was recorded a few times. The chain joins TRBV29-1 to TRBJ2-7; a possible D gene is TRBD1 (6 bases). The V and J ends lost 4 bases and 4 bases respectively, with 14 bases between them. The CDR3 has 13 residues. Looked up from germline, CDR1 is SQVTM and CDR2 is ANQGSEA. CDR3: CSVAKGVGYEQYF. Here the CDR3 DNA reads TGCAGCGTTGCAAAGGGGGTTGGTTACGAGCAGTACTTC.

Comment on this clone: Other DNA sequences within the sample encode an identical CDR3. The CDR3 spells CASSLGLSNYGYTF. CDR3 DNA sequence: TGTGCCAGCAGCTTAGGCCTCTCTAACTATGGCTACACCTTC. The rearrangement links TRBV7-2 to TRBJ1-2; D not resolved. V was clipped by 1 base and J by 0 bases, with 6 bases between them. The CDR3 length is 14 residues. Looked up from germline, CDR1 is SGHTA and CDR2 is FQGNSA.

A few counts support this clone. The CDR3 protein is CASSPHSRTNEKLFF. DNA for the CDR3: TGTGCCAGCAGCCCCCATTCCAGAACTAATGAAAAACTGTTTTTT. This sequence joins TRBV7-6 and TRBJ1-4; unclear D gene. Germline values: CDR1 SGHVS, CDR2 FNYEAQ. The CDR3 is made up of 15 amino acids. V was pared by 5 bases and J by 1 base, with 11 bases between.

CDR3: CASKDRASGNEKLFF. CDR3 DNA sequence: TGTGCCAGTAAGGACAGGGCGTCCGGTAATGAAAAACTGTTTTTT. V and J are TRBV19 and TRBJ1-4, with 8 bases lining up with TRBD1. This CDR3 comprises 15 residues. CDR1 is LNHDA, CDR2 SQIVND, per germline (reference sequence). Germline trimming cut 7 bases from V and 4 bases from J; bases unmatched to any gene: 8.

This chain uses TRBV11-2 with TRBJ1-2, with D unclear. The CDR3 is 12 amino acids. Germline values: CDR1 SGHAT, CDR2 FQNNGV. V was shortened by 1 base and J by 5 bases, with 5 bases between the two germline ends. CDR3 DNA: TGTGCCAGCAGCTTAGTTGGGTATGGCTACACCTTC. Translating it yields CASSLVGYGYTF.

This clone was counted a few times. At the DNA level, this CDR3 is encoded by other sequences in the same sample as well. The rearrangement uses TRBV28 and TRBJ2-5; D gene uncertain. CDR3 length: 10 amino acids. V was pared by 8 bases and J by 5 bases, with 6 bases between. Germline CDR1 reads MDHEN; CDR2 reads SYDVKM. For the CDR3, the DNA is TGTGCCAGCTCACAGGAGACCCAGTACTTC. It specifies CASSQETQYF.

The V gene is TRBV5-4, the J gene TRBJ2-3; 7 bases map to TRBD2. The CDR3 runs 15 residues. From germline, CDR1 is SGHNT and CDR2 YYREEE (reference sequence). Losses at the gene ends were 2 bases for V and 5 bases for J; bases not matched to a gene: 8. CDR3 region: CASSFGGGREDTQYF. The DNA for the CDR3 is TGTGCCAGCAGCTTCGGGGGAGGGCGCGAAGATACGCAGTATTTT.